This T cell receptor beta chain was profiled in a study of vaccination and CD4 T cells after COVID-19. Study summary: Two of the convalescents were Hispanic, and the group consisted of six males and four females. Regarding the study as a whole: The study found median SARS-CoV-2-reactive clonotypes rising from 21 to 38, not significantly.

The V gene's germline CDR1 is KGHSH and CDR2 LQKENI. CDR3 length: 13 residues. Trimming left V 1 base short and J 5 bases short, with 6 bases between. A remark on this clonotype: Antigen specificity is unknown.

Cultured CD4+ T-cell DNA underwent Oncomine TCR Beta short-read sequencing. TCRdb used MiXCR to reprocess the PCR reads, holding one entry per CDR3 protein. Of under 20,000 distinct CDR3 sequences listed, about 50% are singletons. The sample's time point: late sampling 161 to 241 days after vaccination in three convalescent patients. Regarding treatment: approximately nine-day PBMC culture with coronavirus spike peptide pools or control peptides (ViraFEST assay). The material sequenced was CD4+ T cells from blood, cultured in vitro, taken about 7 months after SARS-CoV-2 vaccination. This chain links TRBV18 with TRBJ1-5; D gene ambiguous. The sequence was collected from a human donor who had recovered from COVID-19. CDR3 amino acids: CASSPLEDQPQHF. Written as DNA, the CDR3 is TGTGCCAGCTCACCACTAGAAGATCAGCCCCAGCATTTT. Based on the CDR3 plus reference TRBV18 and TRBJ1-5, the full variable domain is NAGVMQNPRHLVRRRGQEARLRCSPMKGHSHVYWYRQLPEEGLKFMVYLQKENIIDESGMPKERFSAEFPKEGPSILRIQQVVRGDSAAYFCASSPLEDQPQHFGDGTRLSIL.